One sample yielded the 13 T cell receptor beta chains listed below, sequenced in a study of vaccination effects on CD4 cells after COVID-19. These receptors have no known antigen. With the ViraFEST assay, the study expanded antigen-specific CD4+ T cells using viral peptide pools, then sequenced them. The culture ran for 10 to 11 days, and then CD4+ T cells were isolated. Testing of the vaccine recipients showed negative nucleocapsid antibodies and no prior SARS-CoV-2 infection. The protocol was immunoSEQ multiplex PCR, while the TCRdb copy is restricted to in-frame clones and leaves out a portion. The profile shows about 73,000 clones, around 78% of them singletons. The sample here was CD4+ T cells from PBMCs cultured with SARS-CoV-2 spike peptides, taken before COVID-19 vaccination. These receptors originate from a human donor who received a COVID-19 vaccine.

This clone occurred once. The chain has TRBV6-2 or TRBV6-3 and TRBJ2-1; D is ambiguous. The CDR3 runs 13 residues. The germline V gene has CDR1 MNHEY and CDR2 SVGEGT. V lost 7 bases to trimming and J lost 0 bases, with 7 bases between them. CDR3 amino acids: CASTPGSYNEQFF. The CDR3 coding sequence is TGTGCCAGCACCCCTGGCTCCTACAATGAGCAGTTCTTC.

The chain joins TRBV3-1 (or the pseudogene TRBV3-2) to TRBJ2-1, with no clear D. The CDR3 consists of 11 residues. Between the trimmed V and J ends, which lost 7 bases and 6 bases, there was a span of 7 bases. Germline CDR1 reads LGHDT; CDR2 reads YNNKEL (reference sequence). The CDR3 spells CASMVSNEQFF. The DNA for the CDR3 is TGTGCCAGCATGGTTTCCAATGAGCAGTTCTTC.

V is TRBV19 and J is TRBJ1-2, with D tentatively TRBD1 (6 bases). In germline, CDR1 is LNHDA, CDR2 SQIVND (reference sequence). This CDR3 is built from 14 residues. V shed 6 bases and J shed 1 base, with 12 bases lying between them. CDR3 coding DNA: TGTGCCAGTAGGCGACAGGATAATAACTATGGCTACACCTTC. Translated: CASRRQDNNYGYTF.

The chain employs TRBV7-2 and TRBJ2-3; TRBD2 aligns across 13 bases. The CDR3 is 16 residues long. Per the germline V gene, CDR1 is SGHTA and CDR2 is FQGNSA. With V trimmed by 3 bases and J by 4 bases, 4 bases remained unmatched. DNA for the CDR3: TGTGCCAGCAGCTTGAGACTAGCGGGGGGCGCAGATACGCAGTATTTT. This translates into CASSLRLAGGADTQYF.

The chain joins TRBV24-1 to TRBJ2-7, with 9 nucleotides matching TRBD1. Trimming removed 7 bases from V and 5 bases from J; junction bases left unmatched: 8. This CDR3 contains 14 residues. Germline V lookup: CDR1 KGHDR, CDR2 SFDVKD. CDR3 nucleotides: TGTGCCACCAGGCGGGACAGGGAAGGCGACGAGCAGTACGTC. It translates to CATRRDREGDEQYV.

This clone has only one observation. This sequence joins TRBV5-3 and TRBJ2-7; no reliable D call. TRBV5-3 is recorded as an ORF, its role being uncertain. Trimming left V 3 bases short and J 2 bases short, with 12 bases between. The CDR3 length is 14 residues. The DNA of the CDR3 is TGTGCCAGAAGCTCCCCAGGTTTGCCCTACGAGCAGTACGTC. Protein product: CARSSPGLPYEQYV.

This chain uses TRBV19 with TRBJ2-5, with a tentative D call TRBD2 (6 bases). This CDR3 is built from 15 residues. Trimming pared 2 bases from V and 5 bases from J, leaving 15 bases between. The germline CDR1 and CDR2 sequences are LNHDA and SQIVND (reference sequence). CDR3 protein: CASSISSVDTETQYF. The CDR3, as DNA: TGTGCCAGTAGTATATCTAGCGTCGATACGGAGACCCAGTACTTC.

The chain carries TRBV6-5 and TRBJ2-3; TRBD1 matches 7 bases. V dropped 11 bases and J dropped 2; count of bases not matched to a gene: 7. In germline, CDR1 is MNHEY, CDR2 SVGAGI. The CDR3 loop spans 13 amino acids. CDR3 sequence (DNA): TGTGCCGTAGGGGACAGCCTCACAGATACGCAGTATTTT. Translating it yields CAVGDSLTDTQYF.

V is TRBV7-3 and J is TRBJ1-1, with unresolved D. This CDR3 has 13 residues. V was trimmed by 3 bases and J by 1 base, leaving 6 bases between them. From germline, CDR1 is SGHTA and CDR2 FQGTGA. CDR3 loop: CASSFYRNTEAFF. In DNA form, the CDR3 reads TGTGCCAGCAGCTTTTACAGGAACACTGAAGCTTTCTTT.

In its sample, this clone was seen a few times. This chain uses TRBV2 with TRBJ1-2; D ambiguous. The CDR3 covers 12 residues. CDR1 is SNHLY, CDR2 FYNNEI, per germline. Deletions cut 7 bases from V and 4 bases from J, with 10 bases between. The CDR3 here is CASTVGSYGYTF. In DNA, the CDR3 is TGTGCCAGCACCGTAGGCAGCTATGGCTACACCTTC.

The chain joins TRBV5-4 to TRBJ1-2, with 10 bases aligning to TRBD1. CDR3 length: 16 residues. V lost 1 base to trimming and J lost 4 bases; unmatched junction nucleotides: 7. Germline CDR1 reads SGHNT; CDR2 reads YYREEE (reference sequence). The CDR3 DNA sequence: TGTGCCAGCAGCTTGAGCCGGGACAGGGGTGGCTATGGCTACACCTTC. Translating it yields CASSLSRDRGGYGYTF.

This chain joins TRBV3-1 (or the pseudogene TRBV3-2) and TRBJ2-1, with 14 positions matching TRBD2. The CDR3 spans 14 residues. Germline assignment: CDR1 LGHDT and CDR2 YNNKEL (reference sequence). Unmatched junction bases numbered 2, after V lost 4 bases and J lost 9 bases. CDR3 sequence: CASSRLAGGPEQFF. CDR3 sequence (DNA): TGTGCCAGCAGCCGACTAGCGGGGGGGCCTGAGCAGTTCTTC.

The V gene is TRBV28, the J gene TRBJ1-2; 9 bases agree with TRBD1. Germline V gives CDR1 MDHEN, CDR2 SYDVKM. CDR3 length equals 14 residues. The V gene end was trimmed by 4 bases and the J gene end by 5 bases; junction bases not matched to a gene: 5. CDR3 nucleotides: TGTGCCAGCAGTTATGGTGGACAGGGGTATGGCTACACCTTC. It yields the protein CASSYGGQGYGYTF.